The rows below give T cell receptor beta chains drawn from one sample of a study of T-cell reconstitution after alpha-beta-depleted transplantation in children. TCRdb called the PCR reads again in MiXCR, with one record for every CDR3 protein. The data contain under 75,000 distinct CDR3 sequences, 11% of them seen just once; the ten biggest clones take up 13%. Sequencing was performed on PBMCs, taken before TCRalphabeta/CD19-depleted stem cell transplant. These receptors were collected from a boy between 5 and 17 years old with acute myeloid leukemia, due to receive a stem cell transplant. Each CDR3 is given with its conserved first and last residue.

>14|TRBV5-4
CASSTERVTYEQYF
>18|TRBV7-8
CASSFLRSTSGRYHEQFF
>15|TRBV28
CASTPGTSSYNEQFF
>15|TRBV9
CASSVGGRLSYEQYF
>14|TRBV7-2
CASSPGLRPDEQYF
>13|TRBV12-3/TRBV12-4
CASSLRGKNIQYF
>14|TRBV7-2
CASTFRGGVDTQYF
>13|TRBV25-1
CASSLGLQYGYTF
>14|TRBV5-1
CASSLAALNTEAFF
>13|TRBV11-2
CASSDGYQETQYF